The text below deals with one T cell receptor (beta chain). TCRdb keeps only in-frame clones here, not all; method: immunoSEQ multiplex PCR. The sample comprises about 83,000 clones, approximately 90% of which are singletons, and approximately 0.7% rests with the top ten. These data come from a study of OX40 agonist ivuxolimab in advanced cancers. The CDR3 has 14 residues. CDR1 is LGHNT, CDR2 FRNRAP, per germline. V lost 7 bases and J 1 base, leaving 14 bases between the germline ends. Blood was sampled at baseline, cycle 4 day 1, and cycle 7 day 1. The sample was CD4+ or CD8+ T cells sorted from blood, taken in a trial of the OX40 agonist ivuxolimab. The V call is TRBV12-5, the J call TRBJ2-7, with D perhaps TRBD1 or TRBD2 (5 bases each). The source is an adult with an advanced solid tumor such as melanoma, head and neck, liver or kidney cancer. As DNA, the CDR3 is TGTGCTAGTGCCAGGGACGCAACTTCCTACGAGCAGTACTTC. Its translation: CASARDATSYEQYF.